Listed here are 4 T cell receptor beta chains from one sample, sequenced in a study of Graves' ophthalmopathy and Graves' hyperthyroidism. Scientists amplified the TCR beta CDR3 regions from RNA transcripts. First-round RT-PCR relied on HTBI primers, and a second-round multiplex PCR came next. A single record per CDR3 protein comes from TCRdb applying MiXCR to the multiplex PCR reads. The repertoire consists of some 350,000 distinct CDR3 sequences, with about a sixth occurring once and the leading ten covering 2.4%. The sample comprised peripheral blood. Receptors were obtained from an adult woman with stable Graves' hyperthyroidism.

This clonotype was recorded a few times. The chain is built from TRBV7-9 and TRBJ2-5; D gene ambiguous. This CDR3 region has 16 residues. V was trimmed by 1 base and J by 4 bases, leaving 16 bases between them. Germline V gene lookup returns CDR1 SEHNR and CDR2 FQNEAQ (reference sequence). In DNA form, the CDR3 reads TGTGCCAGCAGCTTAGTATCCCGAAGAAGCGCAGAGACCCAGTACTTC. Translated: CASSLVSRRSAETQYF.

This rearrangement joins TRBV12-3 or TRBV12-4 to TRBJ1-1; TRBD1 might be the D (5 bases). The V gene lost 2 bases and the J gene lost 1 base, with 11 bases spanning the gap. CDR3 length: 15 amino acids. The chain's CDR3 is CASSLIVGGNTEAFF. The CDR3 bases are TGTGCCAGCAGTTTAATTGTGGGGGGGAACACTGAAGCTTTCTTT.

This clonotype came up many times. The chain's CDR3 is CASSYSKRDREKYEQYF. DNA for the CDR3: TGTGCCAGCAGTTACTCGAAGCGGGACAGGGAAAAATACGAGCAGTACTTC. The V gene is TRBV6-2 or TRBV6-3, the J gene TRBJ2-7, with 9 bases matching TRBD1. Germline V gene sequence: CDR1 MNHEY, CDR2 SVGEGT. There are 17 residues in the CDR3. Trimming cost V 0 bases and J 4 bases; bases outside gene matches: 10.

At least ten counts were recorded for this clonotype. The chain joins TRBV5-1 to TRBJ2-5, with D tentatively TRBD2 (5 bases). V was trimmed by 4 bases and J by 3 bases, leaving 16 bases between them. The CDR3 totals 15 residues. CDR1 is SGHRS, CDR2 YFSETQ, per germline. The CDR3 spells CASSLSTGVEETQYF. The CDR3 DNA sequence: TGCGCCAGCAGCCTGAGTACCGGGGTGGAAGAGACCCAGTACTTC.